Listed below are T cell receptor beta chains from one sample, sequenced in a study of read filtering for tumor transcriptome and immune sequencing. TCRdb reprocessed the reads via MiXCR and lists one record per CDR3 protein. The sample comprises around 130,000 distinct CDR3 sequences, about 12% of which are singletons, and more than 6.5% rests with the top ten. Sequenced sample: a population of CD138-negative cells sorted from bone marrow. The receptors here all came from a donor aged 40 or over with multiple myeloma. CDR3s include the opening cysteine and the closing phenylalanine or tryptophan. A D gene is named only where the DNA matches it firmly. Not all rows give a size; the values are once, few, many and, for expanded clones, a class.

J gene,clone size,D gene,V gene,CDR3 protein,CDR3 DNA
TRBJ2-1,many,-,TRBV9,CASSGNHNEQFF,TGTGCCAGCAGCGGAAACCACAATGAGCAGTTCTTC
TRBJ2-1,many,TRBD2,TRBV6-5,CASSLTSGEYNEQFF,TGTGCCAGCAGCCTAACTAGCGGGGAATACAATGAGCAGTTCTTC
TRBJ1-5,many,-,TRBV7-9,CASSLGSSAPQHF,TGTGCCAGCAGCTTAGGATCGAGTGCTCCCCAGCATTTT
TRBJ2-1,few,TRBD2,TRBV7-9,CASRSGGNYNEQFF,TGTGCCAGCCGGTCGGGAGGGAACTACAATGAGCAGTTCTTC
TRBJ2-1,many,-,TRBV7-2,CASSSTRSSYNEQFF,TGTGCCAGCAGCTCGACTAGGAGCTCCTACAATGAGCAGTTCTTC
TRBJ2-1,many,-,TRBV9,CASSVDPSRDNEQFF,TGTGCCAGCAGCGTCGACCCGTCAAGAGACAATGAGCAGTTCTTC
TRBJ1-5,-,TRBD1,TRBV15,CATSRDLTRGRQPQHF,TGTGCCACCAGCAGAGATCTGACGAGGGGGCGTCAGCCCCAGCATTTT
TRBJ2-5,many,-,TRBV20-1,CSASHGETQYF,TGCAGTGCTAGCCACGGTGAGACCCAGTACTTC
TRBJ1-1,many,-,TRBV27,CASSSSLGRWETEAFF,TGTGCCAGCAGTTCATCCTTGGGACGATGGGAGACTGAAGCTTTCTTT
TRBJ1-2,-,-,TRBV24-1,CATSDRGSGARGYTF,TGTGCCACCAGTGATAGGGGGTCGGGAGCCCGAGGCTACACCTTC
TRBJ2-6,many,TRBD1,TRBV12-3/TRBV12-4,CASSFAGGSTGANVLTF,TGTGCCAGCAGTTTCGCAGGGGGTTCCACTGGGGCCAACGTCCTGACTTTC
TRBJ1-4,few,-,TRBV11-3,CASSPSGVDEKLFF,TGTGCCAGCAGCCCCTCAGGGGTGGATGAAAAACTGTTTTTT
TRBJ1-4,many,TRBD1,TRBV5-1,CASSEGAGEKLFF,TGCGCCAGCAGCGAGGGGGCGGGTGAAAAACTGTTTTTT
TRBJ2-7,many,-,TRBV20-1,CSAGGGSSYEQYF,TGCAGTGCCGGGGGCGGGAGCTCCTACGAGCAGTACTTC
TRBJ1-1,many,TRBD1,TRBV20-1,CSARVPGGEAFF,TGCAGTGCTAGAGTCCCAGGGGGTGAAGCTTTCTTT
TRBJ2-2,many,-,TRBV11-3,CASSLDQDRNTGELFF,TGTGCCAGCAGCTTAGATCAAGACAGGAACACCGGGGAGCTGTTTTTT
TRBJ1-1,many,TRBD1,TRBV27,CASSRQGENTEAFF,TGTGCCAGCAGCCGACAGGGAGAGAACACTGAAGCTTTCTTT
TRBJ2-7,many,TRBD2,TRBV7-9,CASSLVRLAGAYEQYF,TGTGCCAGCAGCTTAGTCCGGCTAGCGGGGGCCTACGAGCAGTACTTC
TRBJ2-3,many,-,TRBV7-8,CASSLIGNTDTQYF,TGTGCCAGCAGCTTAATCGGGAACACAGATACGCAGTATTTT
TRBJ2-5,many,-,TRBV2,CASSERLDRQETQYF,TGTGCCAGCAGTGAACGTCTGGACAGACAAGAGACCCAGTACTTC
TRBJ2-3,few,TRBD2,TRBV5-4,CASSFRLAGGPGDTQYF,TGTGCCAGCAGCTTTCGACTAGCGGGAGGGCCGGGGGATACGCAGTATTTT
TRBJ1-2,many,TRBD1,TRBV29-1,CSVEGGGLDYGYTF,TGCAGCGTTGAAGGAGGGGGCTTGGACTATGGCTACACCTTC
TRBJ2-1,many,-,TRBV6-5,CASSYSPTGHASSQFF,TGTGCCAGCAGTTACTCGCCCACGGGGCACGCTTCATCGCAGTTCTTC
TRBJ1-5,many,TRBD1,TRBV2,CASRVDRGSNQPQHF,TGTGCCAGCAGAGTGGACAGGGGAAGCAATCAGCCCCAGCATTTT
TRBJ2-7,few,TRBD1,TRBV7-9,CASSPYRGPYEQYF,TGTGCCAGCAGCCCCTACAGGGGACCCTACGAGCAGTACTTC
TRBJ2-1,many,TRBD2,TRBV20-1,CSASTTSGRSGYNEQFF,TGCAGTGCTAGTACTACTAGCGGGAGATCGGGTTACAATGAGCAGTTCTTC
TRBJ2-1,many,-,TRBV27,CASSPRRELLIEQFF,TGTGCCAGCAGTCCCCGCAGGGAACTCCTAATTGAGCAGTTCTTC
TRBJ2-7,many,TRBD1,TRBV27,CASSLEGTGAYEQYF,TGTGCCAGCAGTTTAGAGGGGACAGGGGCCTACGAGCAGTACTTC
TRBJ1-1,many,-,TRBV11-2,CASSSEVSTEAFF,TGTGCCAGCAGCTCGGAGGTGAGCACTGAAGCTTTCTTT
TRBJ2-7,many,-,TRBV13,CASSFDRSYEQYF,TGTGCCAGCAGCTTTGACAGGAGCTACGAGCAGTACTTC
TRBJ1-1,-,-,TRBV20-1,CSAPARDKAFF,TGCAGTGCCCCGGCCCGGGACAAGGCTTTCTTT
TRBJ2-7,-,-,TRBV10-3,CAISYQGSGNEQYF,TGTGCCATCAGTTACCAGGGGTCTGGCAACGAGCAGTACTTC
TRBJ1-1,many,TRBD1,TRBV20-1,CSARDREVGTEAFF,TGCAGTGCTAGGGACAGGGAAGTCGGGACTGAAGCTTTCTTT
TRBJ1-2,few,-,TRBV19,CASSIMGTDGYTF,TGTGCCAGTAGTATCATGGGGACGGACGGCTACACCTTC
TRBJ2-3,-,TRBD2,TRBV28,CVSTGGPTGDTQYF,TGTGTCAGCACGGGAGGTCCAACGGGAGATACGCAGTATTTT
TRBJ2-1,many,TRBD2,TRBV6-2/TRBV6-3,CASSYSTTSGSNEQFF,TGTGCCAGCAGTTACTCGACGACTAGCGGGAGCAATGAGCAGTTCTTC
TRBJ2-2,many,-,TRBV2,CASSAPPGELFF,TGTGCCAGCAGTGCCCCTCCCGGGGAGCTGTTTTTT
TRBJ2-3,many,-,TRBV20-1,CSAPRGVSTDTQYF,TGCAGTGCTCCGAGAGGGGTCAGCACAGATACGCAGTATTTT
TRBJ2-5,many,-,TRBV4-1,CASSHGLEGETQYF,TGCGCCAGCAGCCATGGACTTGAGGGGGAGACCCAGTACTTC
TRBJ2-2,many,-,TRBV2,CASSEASGLNTGELFF,TGTGCCAGCAGTGAAGCTAGCGGTTTGAACACCGGGGAGCTGTTTTTT
TRBJ1-1,-,-,TRBV6-2/TRBV6-3,CASSYSALGAPQFTEAFF,TGTGCCAGCAGTTACTCGGCCTTAGGGGCGCCCCAGTTTACTGAAGCTTTCTTT
TRBJ2-3,-,TRBD1,TRBV11-2,CASGRDSPSTDTQYF,TGTGCCAGCGGCCGGGACAGCCCTAGCACAGATACGCAGTATTTT